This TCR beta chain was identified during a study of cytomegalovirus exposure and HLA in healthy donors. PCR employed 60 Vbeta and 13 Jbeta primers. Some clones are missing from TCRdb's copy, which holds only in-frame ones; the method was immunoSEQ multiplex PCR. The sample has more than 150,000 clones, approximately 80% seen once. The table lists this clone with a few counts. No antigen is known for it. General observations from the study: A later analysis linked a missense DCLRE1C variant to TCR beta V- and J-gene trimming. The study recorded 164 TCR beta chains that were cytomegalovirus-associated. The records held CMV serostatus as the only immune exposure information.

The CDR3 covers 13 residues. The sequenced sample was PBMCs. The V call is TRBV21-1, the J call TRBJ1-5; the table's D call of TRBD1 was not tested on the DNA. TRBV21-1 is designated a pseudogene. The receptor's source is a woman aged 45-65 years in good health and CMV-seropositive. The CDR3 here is CASSNRGHQPQHF. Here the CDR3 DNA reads TGTGCCAGCAGCAACAGGGGACATCAGCCCCAGCATTTT.